The clone carrying this TCR beta chain appeared a few times. Its specificity is not known. The V segment lost 2 bases and the J segment 0 bases; nucleotides outside the gene matches: 2. CDR3 length: 15 residues. CDR1 is SNHLY, CDR2 FYNNEI, per germline. A previously described protocol, modified, built RNA-based TCR cDNA libraries. TCRdb reprocessed the 5' RACE reads with MiXCR, giving one entry per CDR3 protein. The sample yields hundreds of thousands of distinct CDR3 sequences, around 30% seen once. The record originates from a study of identical twins' blood T cells. Study-level points and caveats: Abundant TCRbeta CDR3s overlapped more between twins than with unrelated donors. Shared environment remains a possible cause of twin similarity.

This chain links TRBV2 with TRBJ2-3, with TRBD2 identical over 7 bases. The sample consisted of PBMCs. The receptor was derived from a woman aged 18 to 55 in good health. The CDR3 nucleotides are TGTGCCAGCAGTGAAAGGGGAGGGAGCACAGATACGCAGTATTTT. As protein: CASSERGGSTDTQYF. Using reference TRBV2 and TRBJ2-3 for the parts outside the CDR3, the full variable domain is EPEVTQTPSHQVTQMGQEVILRCVPISNHLYFYWYRQILGQKVEFLVSFYNNEISEKSEIFDDQFSVERPDGSNFTLKIRSTKLEDSAMYFCASSERGGSTDTQYFGPGTRLTVL.